The 7 T cell receptor beta chains listed next were all sequenced from one sample in a study of beta chain features in type 1 diabetes. The sequenced template was cDNA made from the entire isolated RNA. Sequencing was performed with immunoSEQ multiplex PCR; in TCRdb, only in-frame clones are kept and a portion is missing. This table holds about 360,000 clones, 10% to 15% found once. What was sequenced was naive CD4+ T cells from blood. These receptors originate from a man aged 18 to 30 in good health.

The chain couples TRBV7-9 to TRBJ1-4; D not certain. The CDR3 sequence is 15 residues long. Per germline, CDR1 SEHNR and CDR2 FQNEAQ (reference sequence). V was pared by 3 bases and J by 4 bases, with 12 bases between. CDR3 sequence (DNA): TGTGCCAGCAGCTTCGAGGGTATCGTTAATGAAAAACTGTTTTTT. Protein: CASSFEGIVNEKLFF.

The J gene is TRBJ1-5, the V gene TRBV19, with D possibly TRBD1 on 5 matching bases. The germline CDR1 and CDR2 sequences are LNHDA and SQIVND (reference sequence). The ends were cut back, 3 bases at V and 7 bases at J, with 13 bases in the middle. CDR3 length equals 14 residues. The CDR3 here is CASSMVQGFQPQHF. CDR3 in DNA: TGTGCCAGTAGTATGGTTCAGGGTTTCCAGCCCCAGCATTTT.

This clone showed up just a few times. The chain links TRBV9 to TRBJ2-7; the D gene is possibly TRBD2 (6 bases). Germline loops: CDR1 SGDLS, CDR2 YYNGEE. This CDR3 region has 14 residues. Trimming removed 0 bases from V and 1 base from J, with 8 bases in between. CDR3 amino acids: CASSVGDFSYEQYF. CDR3 bases: TGTGCCAGCAGCGTAGGGGACTTTTCCTACGAGCAGTACTTC.

In its sample, this clone was seen a few times. This sequence joins TRBV28 and TRBJ2-7; D is uncertain. The CDR3 has 15 residues. The V gene's germline CDR1 is MDHEN and CDR2 SYDVKM. Trimming removed 2 bases from V and 4 bases from J, with 15 bases in between. The CDR3 sequence is CASSLRSSHSYEQYF. The CDR3 DNA reads TGTGCCAGCAGTTTAAGGTCGTCCCACAGTTACGAGCAGTACTTC.

This clone was seen a handful of times. The gene calls are TRBV15 and TRBJ1-4, with TRBD1 matching over 9 bases. This CDR3 has 17 residues. Germline assignment: CDR1 LNHNV and CDR2 YYDKDF (reference sequence). With 7 bases clipped from V and 4 bases from J, the junction kept 13 bases outside the gene matches. This CDR3 is CATTRKTGTGINEKLFF. CDR3 bases: TGTGCCACCACCCGAAAGACCGGGACAGGGATTAATGAAAAACTGTTTTTT. Complete variable domain (other parts from reference TRBV15 and TRBJ1-4): DAMVIQNPRYQVTQFGKPVTLSCSQTLNHNVMYWYQQKSSQAPKLLFHYYDKDFNNEADTPDNFQSRRPNTSFCFLDIRSPGLGDTAMYLCATTRKTGTGINEKLFFGSGTQLSVL.

This clone was counted only a few times. The V and J genes are TRBV9 and TRBJ2-1; 7 positions match TRBD1. This CDR3 has 14 residues. V lost 2 bases, J lost 2 bases, and 1 base stayed unmatched. Germline V gene lookup returns CDR1 SGDLS and CDR2 YYNGEE. CDR3 protein: CASSVTGTYNEQFF. The CDR3 DNA follows: TGTGCCAGCAGCGTGACAGGGACCTACAATGAGCAGTTCTTC.

This chain uses TRBV14 with TRBJ2-7; D is perhaps TRBD2 (5 bases). Per the germline V gene, CDR1 is SGHDN and CDR2 is FVKESK. V was cut by 4 bases and J by 3 bases, with 19 bases left in between. This CDR3 contains 16 residues. CDR3 nucleotides: TGTGCCAGCAGCCGGGAATTGGGAGCGGAGCTCTACGAGCAGTACTTC. Translation: CASSRELGAELYEQYF.